The T cell receptor beta chain under discussion was sequenced for a study of blood T cell repertoires in COVID-19. Across the study: The samples span acute and convalescent COVID-19 from the United States, Italy and Spain. Sources were T cells, B-cell-depleted T cells, or PBMCs; the material itself was cDNA or gDNA.

In the original analysis: Amplification of reference gene primers was used by the study to estimate nucleated cell counts. TCRdb keeps only in-frame clones here, not all; method: immunoSEQ multiplex PCR. V, J and clone size derive from that table, while D and trimming were established from the DNA sequence. Of just under 20,000 clones listed, roughly 81% were seen once; the top ten hold around 32%. Germline loops: CDR1 LGHNA, CDR2 YSLEER. The trim removed 2 bases at V and 8 bases at J, leaving 5 bases unmatched. The CDR3 has 14 amino acids. The receptor was isolated from a human donor with active COVID-19. The donor label of this sample is uncertain. V and J are TRBV4-3 and TRBJ2-1; 8 bases align to TRBD1. Sample: peripheral blood. The CDR3 loop is CASSQRTGLYEQFF. Written as DNA, the CDR3 is TGCGCCAGCAGCCAAAGGACAGGGCTGTATGAGCAGTTCTTC.